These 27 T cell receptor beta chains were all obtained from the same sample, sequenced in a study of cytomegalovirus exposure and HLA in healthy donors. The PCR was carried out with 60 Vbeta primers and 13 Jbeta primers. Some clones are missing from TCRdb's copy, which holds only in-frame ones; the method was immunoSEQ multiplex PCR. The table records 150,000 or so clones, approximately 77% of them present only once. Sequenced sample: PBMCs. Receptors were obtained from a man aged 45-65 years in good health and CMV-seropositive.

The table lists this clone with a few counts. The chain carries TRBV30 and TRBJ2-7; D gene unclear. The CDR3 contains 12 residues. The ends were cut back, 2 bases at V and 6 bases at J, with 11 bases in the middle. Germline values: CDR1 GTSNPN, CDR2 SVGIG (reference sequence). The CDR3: CAWSNINIEQYF. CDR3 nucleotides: TGTGCCTGGAGTAACATCAATATCGAGCAGTACTTC.

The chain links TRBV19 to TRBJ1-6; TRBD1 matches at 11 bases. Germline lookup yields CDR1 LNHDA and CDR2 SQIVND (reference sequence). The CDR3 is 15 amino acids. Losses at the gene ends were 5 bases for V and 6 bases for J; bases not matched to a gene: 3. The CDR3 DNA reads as TGTGCCAGTAGTCCGGACAGGGGGCCTAATTCACCCCTCCACTTT. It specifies CASSPDRGPNSPLHF.

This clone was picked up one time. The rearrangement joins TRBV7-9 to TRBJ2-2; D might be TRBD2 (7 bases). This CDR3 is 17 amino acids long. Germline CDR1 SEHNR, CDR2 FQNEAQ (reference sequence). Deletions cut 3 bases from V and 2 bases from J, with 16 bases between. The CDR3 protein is CASSFFRGGHNTGELFF. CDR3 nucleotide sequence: TGTGCCAGCAGCTTTTTCCGCGGGGGCCATAACACCGGGGAGCTGTTTTTT.

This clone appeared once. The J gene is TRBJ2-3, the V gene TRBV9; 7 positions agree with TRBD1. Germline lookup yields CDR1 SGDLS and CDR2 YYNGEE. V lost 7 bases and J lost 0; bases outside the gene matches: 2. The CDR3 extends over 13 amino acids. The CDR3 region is CASRDRSTDTQYF. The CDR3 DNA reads TGTGCCAGCCGGGACAGAAGCACAGATACGCAGTATTTT.

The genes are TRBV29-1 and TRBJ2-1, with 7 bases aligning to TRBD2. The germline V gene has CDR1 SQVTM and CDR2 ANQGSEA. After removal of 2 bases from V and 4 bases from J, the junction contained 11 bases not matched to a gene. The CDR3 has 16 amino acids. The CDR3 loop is CSVERVAGRVYNEQFF. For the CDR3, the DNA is TGCAGCGTTGAAAGGGTGGCAGGGAGGGTGTACAATGAGCAGTTCTTC.

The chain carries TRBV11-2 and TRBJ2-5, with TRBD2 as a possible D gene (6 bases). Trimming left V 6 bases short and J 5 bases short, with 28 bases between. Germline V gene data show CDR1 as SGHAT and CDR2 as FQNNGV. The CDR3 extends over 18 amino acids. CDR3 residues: CASRGNNGLQIIGETQYF. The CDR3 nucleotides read TGTGCCAGCAGGGGGAACAACGGACTACAGATAATCGGCGAGACCCAGTACTTC.

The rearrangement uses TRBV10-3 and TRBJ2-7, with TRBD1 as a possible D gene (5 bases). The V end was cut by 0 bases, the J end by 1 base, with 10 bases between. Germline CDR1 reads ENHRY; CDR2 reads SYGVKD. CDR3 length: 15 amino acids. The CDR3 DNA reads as TGTGCCATCAGTGAGTCGGCAGGGCCATCCTACGAGCAGTACTTC. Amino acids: CAISESAGPSYEQYF.

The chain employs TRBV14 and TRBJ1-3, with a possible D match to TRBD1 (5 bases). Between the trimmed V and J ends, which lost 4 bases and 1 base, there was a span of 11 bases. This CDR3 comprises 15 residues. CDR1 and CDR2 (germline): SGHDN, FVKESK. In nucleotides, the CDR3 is TGTGCCAGCAGCCCCAGGGCAGGGTCTGGAAACACCATATATTTT. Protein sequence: CASSPRAGSGNTIYF.

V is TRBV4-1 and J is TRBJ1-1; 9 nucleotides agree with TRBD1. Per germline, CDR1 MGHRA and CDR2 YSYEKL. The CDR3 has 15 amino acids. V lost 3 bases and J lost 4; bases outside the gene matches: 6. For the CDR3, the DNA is TGCGCCAGCAGCCACCCGGGACAGGGCTTCACTGAAGCTTTCTTT. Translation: CASSHPGQGFTEAFF.

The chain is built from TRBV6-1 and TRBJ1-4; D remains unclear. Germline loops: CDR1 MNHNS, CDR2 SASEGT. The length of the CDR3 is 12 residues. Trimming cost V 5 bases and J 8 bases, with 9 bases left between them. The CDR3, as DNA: TGTGCCAGCAGTCCCACGGTGGAAAAACTGTTTTTT. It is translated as CASSPTVEKLFF.

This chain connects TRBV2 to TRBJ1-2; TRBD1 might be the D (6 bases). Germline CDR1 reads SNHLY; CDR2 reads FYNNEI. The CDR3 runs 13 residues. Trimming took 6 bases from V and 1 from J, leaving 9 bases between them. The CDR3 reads CASRLDSNYGYTF. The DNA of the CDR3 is TGTGCCAGCAGGCTGGACAGTAACTATGGCTACACCTTC.

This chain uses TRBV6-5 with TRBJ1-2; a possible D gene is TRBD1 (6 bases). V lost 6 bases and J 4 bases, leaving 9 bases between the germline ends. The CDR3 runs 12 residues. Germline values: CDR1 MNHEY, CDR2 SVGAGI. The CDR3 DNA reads TGTGCCAGCAGCCCAGGGGTCTATGGCTACACCTTC. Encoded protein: CASSPGVYGYTF.

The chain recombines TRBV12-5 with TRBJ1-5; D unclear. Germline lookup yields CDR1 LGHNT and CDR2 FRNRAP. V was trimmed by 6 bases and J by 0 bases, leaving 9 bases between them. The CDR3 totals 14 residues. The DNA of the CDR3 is TGTGCTAGTGGGGAGGGTTATAGCAATCAGCCCCAGCATTTT. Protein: CASGEGYSNQPQHF.

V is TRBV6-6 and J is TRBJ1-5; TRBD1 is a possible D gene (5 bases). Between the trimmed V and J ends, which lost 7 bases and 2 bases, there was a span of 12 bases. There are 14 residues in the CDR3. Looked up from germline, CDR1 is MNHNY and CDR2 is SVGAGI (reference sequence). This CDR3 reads CASTTDNGNQPQHF. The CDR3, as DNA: TGTGCCAGCACCACGGACAATGGCAATCAGCCCCAGCATTTT.

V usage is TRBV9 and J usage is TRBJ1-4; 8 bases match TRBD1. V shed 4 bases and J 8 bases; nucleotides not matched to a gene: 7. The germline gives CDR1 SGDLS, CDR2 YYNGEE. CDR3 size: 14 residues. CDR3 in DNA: TGTGCCAGCAGCCTCGGACAGGGTAACGAAAAACTGTTTTTT. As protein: CASSLGQGNEKLFF.

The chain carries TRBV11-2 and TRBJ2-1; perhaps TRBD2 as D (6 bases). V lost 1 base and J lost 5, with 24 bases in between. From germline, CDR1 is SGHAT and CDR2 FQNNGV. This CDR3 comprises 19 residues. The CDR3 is CASSLVPPSPGTSNNEQFF. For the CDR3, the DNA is TGTGCCAGCAGCTTAGTTCCACCCTCTCCCGGGACTTCAAACAATGAGCAGTTCTTC.

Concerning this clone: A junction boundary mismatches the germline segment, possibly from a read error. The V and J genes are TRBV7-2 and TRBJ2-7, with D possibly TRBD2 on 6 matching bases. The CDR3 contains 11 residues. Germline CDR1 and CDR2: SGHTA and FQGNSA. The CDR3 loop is CASSSAGSSHF. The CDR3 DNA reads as TGTGCCAGCAGCTCTGCGGGGAGCAGTCACTTC.

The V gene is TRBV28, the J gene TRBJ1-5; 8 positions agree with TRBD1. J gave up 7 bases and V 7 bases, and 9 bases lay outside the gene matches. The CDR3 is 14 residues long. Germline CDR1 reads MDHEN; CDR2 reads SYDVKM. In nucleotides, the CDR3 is TGTGCCAGCAAACAAGGACAGGGAAGACAGCCCCAGCATTTT. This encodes CASKQGQGRQPQHF.

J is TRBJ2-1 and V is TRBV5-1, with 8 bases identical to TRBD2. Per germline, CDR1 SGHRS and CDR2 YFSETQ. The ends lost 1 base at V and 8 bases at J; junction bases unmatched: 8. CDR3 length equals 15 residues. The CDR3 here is CASSLSGGIQDEQFF. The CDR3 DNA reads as TGCGCCAGCAGCTTGTCGGGGGGGATTCAAGATGAGCAGTTCTTC.

The CDR3 DNA reads TGTGCCAGCAGTGACGGGCTCACGCTAGCGCTCCCCTACAATGAGCAGTTCTTC. Amino acid sequence: CASSDGLTLALPYNEQFF. The V call is TRBV2, the J call TRBJ2-1, with a possible D match to TRBD2 (6 bases). V lost 3 bases to trimming and J lost 2 bases, with 20 bases between them. This CDR3 spans 18 amino acids. Germline-derived CDR1 and CDR2 are SNHLY and FYNNEI.

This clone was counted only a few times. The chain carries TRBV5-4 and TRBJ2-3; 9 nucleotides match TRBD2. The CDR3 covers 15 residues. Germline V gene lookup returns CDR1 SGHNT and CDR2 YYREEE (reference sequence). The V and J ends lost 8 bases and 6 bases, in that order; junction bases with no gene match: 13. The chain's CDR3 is CASQGWRGGLDTQYF. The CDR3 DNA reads TGTGCCAGTCAAGGCTGGCGGGGGGGCCTGGATACGCAGTATTTT. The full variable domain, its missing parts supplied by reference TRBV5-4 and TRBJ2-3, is ETGVTQSPTHLIKTRGQQVTLRCSSQSGHNTVSWYQQALGQGPQFIFQYYREEENGRGNFPPRFSGLQFPNYSSELNVNALELDDSALYLCASQGWRGGLDTQYFGPGTRLTVL.

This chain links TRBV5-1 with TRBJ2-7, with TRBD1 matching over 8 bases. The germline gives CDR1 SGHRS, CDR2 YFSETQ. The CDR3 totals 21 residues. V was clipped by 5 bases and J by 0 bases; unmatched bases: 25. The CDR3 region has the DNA TGCGCCAGCAGAGGAGCAGGGGGCTTTACTGGGAAGGAGGAAGACTCCTACGAGCAGTACTTC. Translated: CASRGAGGFTGKEEDSYEQYF. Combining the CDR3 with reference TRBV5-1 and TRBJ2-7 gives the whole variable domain KAGVTQTPRYLIKTRGQQVTLSCSPISGHRSVSWYQQTPGQGLQFLFEYFSETQRNKGNFPGRFSGRQFSNSRSEMNVSTLELGDSALYLCASRGAGGFTGKEEDSYEQYFGPGTRLTVT.

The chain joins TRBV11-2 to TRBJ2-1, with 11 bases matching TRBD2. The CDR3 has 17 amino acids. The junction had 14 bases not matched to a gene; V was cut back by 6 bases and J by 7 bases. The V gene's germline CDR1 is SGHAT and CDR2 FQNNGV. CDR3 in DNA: TGTGCCAGCAGTCGTTACGATCTAGCGGGGGGCGGTAATGAGCAGTTCTTC. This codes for CASSRYDLAGGGNEQFF.

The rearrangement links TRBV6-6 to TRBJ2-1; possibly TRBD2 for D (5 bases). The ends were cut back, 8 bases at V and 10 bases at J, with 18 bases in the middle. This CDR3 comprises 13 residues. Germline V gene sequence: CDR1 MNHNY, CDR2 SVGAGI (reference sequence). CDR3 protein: CASHNRGRREQFF. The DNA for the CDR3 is TGTGCCAGCCATAACCGGGGTAGGAGAGAGCAGTTCTTC.

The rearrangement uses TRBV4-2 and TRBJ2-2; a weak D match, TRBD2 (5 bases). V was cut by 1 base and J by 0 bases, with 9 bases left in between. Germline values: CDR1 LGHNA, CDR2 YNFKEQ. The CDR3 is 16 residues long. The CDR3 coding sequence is TGTGCCAGCAGCCAAGGTGGGCGGGCGAACACCGGGGAGCTGTTTTTT. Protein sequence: CASSQGGRANTGELFF.

The chain's CDR3 is CASSRTSGGGTDTQYF. CDR3 sequence (DNA): TGTGCCAGCAGCCGGACTAGCGGGGGGGGCACAGATACGCAGTATTTT. The chain links TRBV13 to TRBJ2-3; TRBD2 matches 15 bases. Germline V lookup: CDR1 PRHDT, CDR2 FYEKMQ (reference sequence). This CDR3 has 16 residues. The ends lost 5 bases at V and 1 base at J; junction bases unmatched: 1.

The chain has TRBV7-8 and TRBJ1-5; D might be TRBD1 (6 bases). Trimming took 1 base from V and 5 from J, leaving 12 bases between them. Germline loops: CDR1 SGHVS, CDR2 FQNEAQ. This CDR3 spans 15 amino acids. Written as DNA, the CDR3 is TGTGCCAGCAGCTTAGGGCAGGGGATCCATCAGCCCCAGCATTTT. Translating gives CASSLGQGIHQPQHF.